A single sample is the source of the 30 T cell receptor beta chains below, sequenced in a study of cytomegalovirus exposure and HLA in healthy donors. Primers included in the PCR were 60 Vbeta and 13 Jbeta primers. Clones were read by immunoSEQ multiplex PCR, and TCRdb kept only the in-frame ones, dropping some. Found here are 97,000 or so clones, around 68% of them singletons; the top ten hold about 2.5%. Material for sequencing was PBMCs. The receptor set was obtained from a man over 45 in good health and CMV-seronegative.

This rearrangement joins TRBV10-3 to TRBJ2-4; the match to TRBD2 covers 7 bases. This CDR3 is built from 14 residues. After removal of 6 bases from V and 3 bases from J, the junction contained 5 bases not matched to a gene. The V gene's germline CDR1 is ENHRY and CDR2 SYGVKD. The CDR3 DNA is TGTGCCATCAGCCCCCGGGACTACAAAAACATTCAGTACTTC. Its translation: CAISPRDYKNIQYF.

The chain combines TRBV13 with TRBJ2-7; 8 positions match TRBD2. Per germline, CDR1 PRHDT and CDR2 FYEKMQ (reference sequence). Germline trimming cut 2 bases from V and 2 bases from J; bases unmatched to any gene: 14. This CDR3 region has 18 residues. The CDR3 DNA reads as TGTGCCAGCAGCTTAACTACCTCTAGCGGGCCGAATCCCTACGAGCAGTACTTC. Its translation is CASSLTTSSGPNPYEQYF.

As DNA, the CDR3 is TGTGCCAGCCTAAGGGGGCCGACTGAAGCTTTCTTT. Translated: CASLRGPTEAFF. The chain carries TRBV28 and TRBJ1-1; 7 nucleotides match TRBD1. The CDR3 length is 12 residues. Germline loops: CDR1 MDHEN, CDR2 SYDVKM. V was pared by 8 bases and J by 5 bases, with 5 bases of the junction left unmatched.

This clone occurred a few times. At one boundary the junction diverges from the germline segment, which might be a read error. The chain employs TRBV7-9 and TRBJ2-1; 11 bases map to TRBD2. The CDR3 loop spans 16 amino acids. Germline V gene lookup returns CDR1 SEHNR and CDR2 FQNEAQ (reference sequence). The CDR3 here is CSSSLEGTSGYNEQFF. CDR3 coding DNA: TGTTCCAGCAGCTTAGAGGGGACTAGCGGATACAATGAGCAGTTCTTC.

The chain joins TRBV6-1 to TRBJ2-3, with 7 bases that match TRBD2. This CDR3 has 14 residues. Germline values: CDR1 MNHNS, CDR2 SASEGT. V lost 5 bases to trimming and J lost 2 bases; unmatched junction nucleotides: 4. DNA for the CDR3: TGTGCCAGCAGTCTGAGCGGGACCACAGATACGCAGTATTTT. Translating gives CASSLSGTTDTQYF.

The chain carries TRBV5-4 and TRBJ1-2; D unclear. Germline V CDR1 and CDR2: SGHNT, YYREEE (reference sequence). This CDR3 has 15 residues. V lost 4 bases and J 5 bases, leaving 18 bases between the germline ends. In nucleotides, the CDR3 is TGTGCCAGCAGCCCCCCTGATCAGGTGACATATGGCTACACCTTC. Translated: CASSPPDQVTYGYTF.

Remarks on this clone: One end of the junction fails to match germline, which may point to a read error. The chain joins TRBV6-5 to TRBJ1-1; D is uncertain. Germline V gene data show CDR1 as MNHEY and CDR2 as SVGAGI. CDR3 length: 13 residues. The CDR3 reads CASSNSRGTEAFF. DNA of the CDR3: TGTGCCAGCAGTAACTCAAGAGGCACTGAAGCTTTCTTT.

CDR3 amino acids: CASSMGQEADTQYF. For the CDR3, the DNA is TGCGCCAGCAGCATGGGACAGGAGGCAGATACGCAGTATTTT. The chain uses TRBV5-1 and TRBJ2-3; TRBD1 agrees at 8 bases. Germline V CDR1 and CDR2: SGHRS, YFSETQ. After removal of 4 bases from V and 4 bases from J, the junction contained 5 bases not matched to a gene. This CDR3 contains 14 residues.

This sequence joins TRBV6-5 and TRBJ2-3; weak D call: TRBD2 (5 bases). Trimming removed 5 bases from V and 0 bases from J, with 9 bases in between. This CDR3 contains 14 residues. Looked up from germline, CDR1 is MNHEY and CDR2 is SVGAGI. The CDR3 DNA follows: TGTGCCAGCAGTCCTAGCCGTAGCACAGATACGCAGTATTTT. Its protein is CASSPSRSTDTQYF.

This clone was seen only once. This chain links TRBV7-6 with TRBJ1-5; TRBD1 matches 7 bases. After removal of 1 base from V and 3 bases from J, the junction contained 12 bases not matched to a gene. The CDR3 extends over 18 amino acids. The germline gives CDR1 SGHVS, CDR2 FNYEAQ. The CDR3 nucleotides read TGTGCCAGCAGCTTAGGGTCAGGTGGCAGGGGGGCCAATCAGCCCCAGCATTTT. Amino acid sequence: CASSLGSGGRGANQPQHF.

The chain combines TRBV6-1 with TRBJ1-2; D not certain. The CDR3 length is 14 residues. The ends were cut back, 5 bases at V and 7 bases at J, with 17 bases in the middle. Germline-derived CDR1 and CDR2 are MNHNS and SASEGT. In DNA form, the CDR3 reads TGTGCCAGCAGTAATAGTCGGACTCAACGTGGCTACACCTTC. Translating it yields CASSNSRTQRGYTF.

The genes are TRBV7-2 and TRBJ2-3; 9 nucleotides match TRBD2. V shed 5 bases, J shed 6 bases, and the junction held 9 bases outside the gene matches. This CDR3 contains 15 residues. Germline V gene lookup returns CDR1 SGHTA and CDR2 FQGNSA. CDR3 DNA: TGTGCCAGCAGCCCGCCCACTAGCGGGCGCGATACGCAGTATTTT. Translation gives CASSPPTSGRDTQYF.

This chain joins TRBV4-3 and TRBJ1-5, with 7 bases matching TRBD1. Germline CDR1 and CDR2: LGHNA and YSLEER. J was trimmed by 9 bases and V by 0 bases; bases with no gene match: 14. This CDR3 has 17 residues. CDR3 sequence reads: CASSQEWGDRVGGPQHF. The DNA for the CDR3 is TGCGCCAGCAGCCAAGAATGGGGCGACAGGGTTGGTGGGCCCCAGCATTTT.

Here the CDR3 reads CASTGQGSETQYF. CDR3 sequence (DNA): TGTGCCAGTACGGGACAGGGGAGCGAGACCCAGTACTTC. The chain links TRBV5-4 to TRBJ2-5; 10 bases match TRBD1. The V gene's germline CDR1 is SGHNT and CDR2 YYREEE (reference sequence). Trimming took 8 bases from V and 5 from J; bases not matched to a gene: 6. The CDR3 runs 13 residues.

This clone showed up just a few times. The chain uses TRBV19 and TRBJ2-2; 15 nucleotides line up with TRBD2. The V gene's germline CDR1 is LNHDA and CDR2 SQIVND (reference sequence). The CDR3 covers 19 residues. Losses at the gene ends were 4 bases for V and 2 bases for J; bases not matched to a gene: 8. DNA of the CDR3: TGTGCCAGTAGTAACTTGGGACTAGCGGGAGGAATCAACACCGGGGAGCTGTTTTTT. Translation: CASSNLGLAGGINTGELFF.

The CDR3 protein is CASRGQGQPTYEQYF. The DNA for the CDR3 is TGTGCCAGCAGGGGACAGGGACAACCGACCTACGAGCAGTACTTC. The chain joins TRBV6-5 to TRBJ2-7, with TRBD1 matching 9 bases. This CDR3 comprises 15 residues. V lost 6 bases, J lost 2 bases, and 8 bases stayed unmatched. CDR1 is MNHEY and CDR2 is SVGAGI in the germline V gene.

CDR3 sequence reads: CASITNTPGELFF. For the CDR3, the DNA is TGTGCCAGCATAACTAACACCCCCGGGGAGCTGTTTTTT. The chain carries TRBV27 and TRBJ2-2; D is undetermined. This CDR3 has 13 amino acids. The ends were cut back, 7 bases at V and 6 bases at J, with 12 bases in the middle. Germline V gene data show CDR1 as MNHEY and CDR2 as SMNVEV (reference sequence).

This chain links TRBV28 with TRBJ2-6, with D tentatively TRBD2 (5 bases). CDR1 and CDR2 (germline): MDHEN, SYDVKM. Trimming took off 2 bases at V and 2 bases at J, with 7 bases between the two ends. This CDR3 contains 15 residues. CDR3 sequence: CASSLAGAGANVLTF. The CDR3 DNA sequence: TGTGCCAGCAGTTTAGCCGGGGCTGGGGCCAACGTCCTGACTTTC.

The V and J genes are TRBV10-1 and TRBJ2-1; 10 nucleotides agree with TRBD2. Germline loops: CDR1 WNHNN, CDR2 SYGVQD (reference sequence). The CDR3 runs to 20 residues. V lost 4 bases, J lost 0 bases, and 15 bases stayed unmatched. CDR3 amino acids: CASSGSGGAGGPGSYNEQFF. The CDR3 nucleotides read TGCGCCAGCAGTGGTTCCGGTGGAGCGGGAGGGCCCGGCTCCTACAATGAGCAGTTCTTC.

Here the CDR3 reads CSVIGISYGYTF. Here the CDR3 DNA reads TGCAGCGTTATTGGCATTTCGTATGGCTACACCTTC. The chain combines TRBV29-1 with TRBJ1-2; no definite D call. CDR1 and CDR2 from the germline V gene are SQVTM and ANQGSEA. The V end was cut by 5 bases, the J end by 5 bases, with 12 bases between. There are 12 residues in the CDR3.

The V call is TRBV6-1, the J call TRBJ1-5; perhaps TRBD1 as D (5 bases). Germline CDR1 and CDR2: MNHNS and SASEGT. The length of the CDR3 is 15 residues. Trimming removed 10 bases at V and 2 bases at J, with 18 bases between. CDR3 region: CATRDAGVGNQPQHF. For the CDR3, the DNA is TGTGCCACCAGGGATGCGGGAGTCGGCAATCAGCCCCAGCATTTT.

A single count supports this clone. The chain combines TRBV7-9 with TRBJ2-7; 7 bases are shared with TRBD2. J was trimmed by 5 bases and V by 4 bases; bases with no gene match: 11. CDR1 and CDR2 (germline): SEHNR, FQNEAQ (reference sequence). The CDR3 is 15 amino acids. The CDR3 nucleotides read TGTGCCAGCAGCTACCCTCGCGCGGGAGTTGACGAGCAGTACTTC. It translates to CASSYPRAGVDEQYF.

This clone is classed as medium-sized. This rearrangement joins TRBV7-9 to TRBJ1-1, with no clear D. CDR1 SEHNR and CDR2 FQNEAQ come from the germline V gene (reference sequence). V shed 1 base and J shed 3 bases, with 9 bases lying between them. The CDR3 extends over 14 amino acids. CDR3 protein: CASSLEARDTEAFF. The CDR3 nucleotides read TGTGCCAGCAGCTTAGAAGCGAGGGACACTGAAGCTTTCTTT.

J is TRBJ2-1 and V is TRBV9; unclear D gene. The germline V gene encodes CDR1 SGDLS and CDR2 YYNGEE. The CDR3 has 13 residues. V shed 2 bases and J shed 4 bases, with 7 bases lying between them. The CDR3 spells CASSVVSYNEQFF. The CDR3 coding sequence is TGTGCCAGCAGCGTTGTGAGTTACAATGAGCAGTTCTTC.

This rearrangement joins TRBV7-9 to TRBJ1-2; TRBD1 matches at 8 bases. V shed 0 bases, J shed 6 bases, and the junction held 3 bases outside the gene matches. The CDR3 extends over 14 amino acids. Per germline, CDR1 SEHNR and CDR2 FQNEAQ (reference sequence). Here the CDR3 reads CASSLAGTGDGYTF. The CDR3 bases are TGTGCCAGCAGCTTAGCGGGGACAGGCGATGGCTACACCTTC. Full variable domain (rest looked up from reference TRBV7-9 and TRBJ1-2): DTGVSQNPRHKITKRGQNVTFRCDPISEHNRLYWYRQTLGQGPEFLTYFQNEAQLEKSRLLSDRFSAERPKGSFSTLEIQRTEQGDSAMYLCASSLAGTGDGYTFGSGTRLTVV.

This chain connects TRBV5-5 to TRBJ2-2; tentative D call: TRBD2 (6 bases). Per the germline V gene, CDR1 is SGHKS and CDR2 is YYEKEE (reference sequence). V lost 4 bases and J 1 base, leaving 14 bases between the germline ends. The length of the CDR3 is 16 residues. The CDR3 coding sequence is TGTGCCAGCAGCCTCGGGGTAGCGGTGAACACCGGGGAGCTGTTTTTT. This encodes CASSLGVAVNTGELFF.

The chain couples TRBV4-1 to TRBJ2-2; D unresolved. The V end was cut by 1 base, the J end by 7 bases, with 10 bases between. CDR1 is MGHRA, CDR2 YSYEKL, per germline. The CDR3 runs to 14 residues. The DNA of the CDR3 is TGCGCCAGCAGCCAAGTTGTGGGCGTCGGGGAGCTGTTTTTT. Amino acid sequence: CASSQVVGVGELFF.

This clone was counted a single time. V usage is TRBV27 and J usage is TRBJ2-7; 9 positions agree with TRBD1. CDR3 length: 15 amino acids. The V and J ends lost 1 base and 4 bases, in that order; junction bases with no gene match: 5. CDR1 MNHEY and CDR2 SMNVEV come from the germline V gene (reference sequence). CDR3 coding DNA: TGTGCCAGCAGTTTATACGGGACAGGGAAGTACGAGCAGTACTTC. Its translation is CASSLYGTGKYEQYF.

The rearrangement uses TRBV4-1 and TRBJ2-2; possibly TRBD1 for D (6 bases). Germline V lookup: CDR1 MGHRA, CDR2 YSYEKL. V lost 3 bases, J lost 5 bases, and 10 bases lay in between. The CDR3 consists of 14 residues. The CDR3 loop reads CASSQDRGTGELFF. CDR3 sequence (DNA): TGCGCCAGCAGCCAGGATAGGGGGACCGGGGAGCTGTTTTTT.

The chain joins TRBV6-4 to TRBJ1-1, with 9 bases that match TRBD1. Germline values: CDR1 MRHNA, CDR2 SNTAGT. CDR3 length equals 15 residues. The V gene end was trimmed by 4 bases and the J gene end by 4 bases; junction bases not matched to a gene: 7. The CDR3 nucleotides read TGTGCCAGCAGTGTGGACAGGGGAGATGGCACTGAAGCTTTCTTT. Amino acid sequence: CASSVDRGDGTEAFF.